The rows below give T cell receptor beta chains drawn from one sample of a study of T cell responses to AZD1222 COVID-19 vaccine. Only in-frame clones appear in the TCRdb table, and some are missing; sequencing was by immunoSEQ multiplex PCR. The sample includes 150,000 to 200,000 clones, around 92% of them seen just once. Sequenced material: peripheral blood, taken on day 0 of AZD1222 vaccination. The receptors come from an adult in good health. Both conserved end residues are part of each CDR3. Each record gives: D gene, J gene, V gene, clone size, CDR3 DNA, CDR3 protein. A D gene is named only where the DNA matches it firmly. A clone size is listed for some rows: how often the clone was seen (once, few, many), or a class if it is expanded.

D: TRBD1
J: TRBJ1-1
V: TRBV29-1
size: NA
DNA: TGCAGCGTTGACGGACAGGGGGGCACTGAAGCTTTCTTT
CDR3: CSVDGQGGTEAFF

D: NA
J: TRBJ1-4
V: TRBV18
size: NA
DNA: TGTGCCAGCTCACGAACTACGCCCCCCCATACAACTAATGAAAAACTGTTTTTT
CDR3: CASSRTTPPHTTNEKLFF

D: NA
J: TRBJ1-2
V: TRBV5-5
size: NA
DNA: TGTGCCAGCAGCTTCGGGCCGTCCCCTTATGGCTACACCTTC
CDR3: CASSFGPSPYGYTF

D: NA
J: TRBJ2-7
V: TRBV6-6
size: NA
DNA: TGTGCCAGCAGTTCAGGGGCCTACGAGCAGTACTTC
CDR3: CASSSGAYEQYF

D: TRBD2
J: TRBJ2-7
V: TRBV19
size: NA
DNA: TGTGCCAGTAGTATGGCGGGGGCCTACGAGCAGTACTTC
CDR3: CASSMAGAYEQYF

D: NA
J: TRBJ1-4
V: TRBV4-3
size: once
DNA: TGCGCCAGCAGCCAAGTAGGGGCCGCAACTAATGAAAAACTGTTTTTT
CDR3: CASSQVGAATNEKLFF

D: TRBD1
J: TRBJ1-2
V: TRBV7-2
size: NA
DNA: TGTGCCAGCAGCGCCACCGCCACAGGGGGGGGTGGCTACACCTTC
CDR3: CASSATATGGGGYTF

D: TRBD2
J: TRBJ2-1
V: TRBV4-2
size: NA
DNA: TGTGCCAGCAGCCACCTGGGGGCTAGCGGGTGGGAGGGCAATGAGCAGTTCTTC
CDR3: CASSHLGASGWEGNEQFF

D: TRBD2
J: TRBJ2-7
V: TRBV6-5
size: NA
DNA: TGTGCCAGCAGTTACTTAAGCGGGAGGGCCCACGAGCAGTACTTC
CDR3: CASSYLSGRAHEQYF

D: NA
J: TRBJ1-3
V: TRBV11-2
size: few
DNA: TGTGCCAGCAGCTCGCGCAGTTACTCTGGAAACACCATATATTTT
CDR3: CASSSRSYSGNTIYF

D: TRBD2
J: TRBJ2-1
V: TRBV5-1
size: NA
DNA: TGCGCCAGCAGCTGGGGGACTAGTGGGGTCTCCTACAATGAGCAGTTCTTC
CDR3: CASSWGTSGVSYNEQFF

D: TRBD2
J: TRBJ2-1
V: TRBV4-1
size: NA
DNA: TGCGCCAGCAGCCAGGGACCGGGGGGGGCCAATGAGCAGTTCTTC
CDR3: CASSQGPGGANEQFF

D: TRBD1
J: TRBJ1-2
V: TRBV7-2
size: once
DNA: TGTGCCAGCAGCTACCAGGGGGCGGGTGGCTACACCTTC
CDR3: CASSYQGAGGYTF

D: TRBD1
J: TRBJ1-4
V: TRBV7-9
size: NA
DNA: TGTGCCAGCAGCCGCACGGGACAGGGGGCTGAAAAACTGTTTTTT
CDR3: CASSRTGQGAEKLFF

D: TRBD1
J: TRBJ1-2
V: TRBV30
size: NA
DNA: TGTGCCTGGAGTCGGACAGGGGATTTCGAGGGCTACACCTTC
CDR3: CAWSRTGDFEGYTF

D: TRBD1
J: TRBJ2-3
V: TRBV7-9
size: NA
DNA: TGTGCCAGCAGCCGGACAGGGGGGATCACAGATACGCAGTATTTT
CDR3: CASSRTGGITDTQYF

D: TRBD1
J: TRBJ2-2
V: TRBV10-1
size: NA
DNA: TGCGCCAGCAGTTTGGGACAGGGGAACCCCGGGGAGCTGTTTTTT
CDR3: CASSLGQGNPGELFF

D: NA
J: TRBJ2-7
V: TRBV9
size: once
DNA: TGTGCCAGCAGCGGTTCTAGCTACGAGCAGTACTTC
CDR3: CASSGSSYEQYF

D: NA
J: TRBJ1-1
V: TRBV19
size: NA
DNA: TGTGCCAGTAGTGTTAGGAGGGACACTGAAGCTTTCTTT
CDR3: CASSVRRDTEAFF

D: NA
J: TRBJ2-3
V: TRBV7-9
size: NA
DNA: TGTGCCAGCAGCTTAGGTCGACTAGTCACAGATACGCAGTATTTT
CDR3: CASSLGRLVTDTQYF

D: NA
J: TRBJ1-5
V: TRBV2
size: NA
DNA: TGTGCCAGCAGGCAGGGTTCGTGGGGACAGCCCCAGCATTTT
CDR3: CASRQGSWGQPQHF

D: NA
J: TRBJ2-2
V: TRBV7-6
size: NA
DNA: TGTGCCAGCAGACGCGTACAGGGACTCACGAACACCGGGGAGCTGTTTTTT
CDR3: CASRRVQGLTNTGELFF

D: NA
J: TRBJ1-1
V: TRBV9
size: NA
DNA: TGTGCCAGCAGGACTCCAACAGGTGAGAACACTGAAGCTTTCTTT
CDR3: CASRTPTGENTEAFF

D: NA
J: TRBJ2-6
V: TRBV6-6
size: NA
DNA: TGTGCCAGCAGCGGAGGGGCCAACGTCCTGACTTTC
CDR3: CASSGGANVLTF

D: NA
J: TRBJ2-2
V: TRBV7-6
size: NA
DNA: TGTGCCAGCAGCTTGAGGAATGGGGCCACCGGGGAGCTGTTTTTT
CDR3: CASSLRNGATGELFF

D: NA
J: TRBJ2-1
V: TRBV2
size: NA
DNA: TGTGCCAGCAGTGAATGGTCGCCGGCATACGGCAATGAGCAGTTCTTC
CDR3: CASSEWSPAYGNEQFF

D: TRBD1
J: TRBJ1-2
V: TRBV5-5
size: NA
DNA: TGTGCCAGCAGCTTGGATTGGGGACAGCCCCTCTATGGCTACACCTTC
CDR3: CASSLDWGQPLYGYTF